This T cell receptor beta chain appears in the sequencing data of a study of identical twins. Study-level results: Conclusions relied on cross-sectional statistical analysis, not following the same donors. Analyses based on zero insertions could be partly confounded by invariant MAIT and iNKT cells.

Every one of the donors was a healthy Caucasian. TCRdb processed the 5' RACE reads anew with MiXCR; each CDR3 protein has one entry. Here the sample spans roughly 190,000 distinct CDR3 sequences, approximately 15% being singletons. To note about this clonotype: Its antigen is undetermined.

Germline CDR1 reads PRHDT; CDR2 reads FYEKMQ (reference sequence). V lost 6 bases, J lost 6 bases, and 14 bases lay in between. The length of the CDR3 is 13 residues. These data were also reused for a study on T cells expressing NK-cell markers.

This clonotype originated in a young woman in good health. The chain joins TRBV13 to TRBJ1-1; no definite D call. Sequencing was done on a sample of CD8+ T cells sorted from blood. The chain's CDR3 is CASSSVQVPEAFF. The CDR3 bases are TGTGCCAGCAGTTCCGTCCAGGTTCCTGAAGCTTTCTTT.